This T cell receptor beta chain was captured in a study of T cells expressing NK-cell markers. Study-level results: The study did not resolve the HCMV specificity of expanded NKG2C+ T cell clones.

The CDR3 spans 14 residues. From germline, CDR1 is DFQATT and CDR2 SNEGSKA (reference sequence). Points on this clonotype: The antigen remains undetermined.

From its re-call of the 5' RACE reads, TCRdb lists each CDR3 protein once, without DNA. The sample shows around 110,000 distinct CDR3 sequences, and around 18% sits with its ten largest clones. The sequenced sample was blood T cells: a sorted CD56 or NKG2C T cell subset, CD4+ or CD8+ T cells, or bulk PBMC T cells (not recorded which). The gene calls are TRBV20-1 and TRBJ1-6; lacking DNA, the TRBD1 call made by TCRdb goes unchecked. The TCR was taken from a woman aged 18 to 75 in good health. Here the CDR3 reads CSARPGTENSPLHF.